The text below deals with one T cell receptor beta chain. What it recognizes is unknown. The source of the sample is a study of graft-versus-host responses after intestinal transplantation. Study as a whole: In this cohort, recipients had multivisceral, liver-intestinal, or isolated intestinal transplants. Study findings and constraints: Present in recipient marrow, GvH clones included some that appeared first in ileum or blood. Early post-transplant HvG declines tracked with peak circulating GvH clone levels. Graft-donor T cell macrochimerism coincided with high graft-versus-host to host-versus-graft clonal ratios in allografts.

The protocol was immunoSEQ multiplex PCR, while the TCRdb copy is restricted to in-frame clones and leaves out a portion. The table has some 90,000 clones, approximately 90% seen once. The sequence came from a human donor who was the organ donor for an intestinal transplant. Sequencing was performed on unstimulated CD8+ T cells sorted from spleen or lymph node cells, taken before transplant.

The CDR3 loop reads CASSLGEWAPYNEQFF. CDR3 coding DNA: TGCGCCAGCAGCTTGGGAGAGTGGGCCCCTTACAATGAGCAGTTCTTC. This sequence joins TRBV5-1 and TRBJ2-1; D is undetermined. V was trimmed by 0 bases and J by 4 bases, leaving 14 bases between them. The germline V gene encodes CDR1 SGHRS and CDR2 YFSETQ. The CDR3 is made up of 16 amino acids.